The 17 T cell receptor beta chains listed next were all sequenced from one sample in a study of T cell clonality in common variable immunodeficiency. Assay: immunoSEQ multiplex PCR; the TCRdb copy retains only in-frame clones and omits some. The sample contains just over 25,000 clones, none of them singletons. No antigen is known for these receptors. The study, taken as a whole, reports: In common variable immunodeficiency, TCR beta chains reportedly carried fewer deletions and N-nucleotide insertions.

The specimen sequenced was peripheral blood mononuclear cells. The receptors stem from a human donor with common variable immunodeficiency.

This clone occurred a few times. The CDR3 end is not reached by the read, which stops 3 residues before it; the germline J gene fills it in. This rearrangement joins TRBV2 to TRBJ1-5; 7 positions agree with TRBD1. V dropped 5 bases and J dropped 4; count of bases not matched to a gene: 11. Germline V gene lookup returns CDR1 SNHLY and CDR2 FYNNEI. The CDR3 spans 16 residues. Incomplete CDR3 DNA: TGTGCCAGCAGTCCTCGCCGGGACAGAAAGAATCAGCCC. Protein: CASSPRRDRKNQP. The full-length CDR3 reads as CASSPRRDRKNQPQHF.

There are a few counts of this clone. From the germline J gene comes the end of the CDR3, since the read stops 3 residues before it. This chain connects TRBV30 to TRBJ1-2, with a possible D match to TRBD1 (5 bases). V was clipped by 0 bases and J by 4 bases, with 33 bases between them. The CDR3 runs to 21 residues. CDR1 and CDR2 from the germline V gene are GTSNPN and SVGIG (reference sequence). CDR3 in amino acids: CAWSVLGPGRGALPFSYGYTF. CDR3 DNA (partial): TGTGCCTGGAGTGTCTTGGGCCCCGGGAGAGGGGCTCTCCCTTTCTCCTATGGC.

This clone was seen many times. The CDR3 is cut off 3 residues early in the read; its end comes from the germline J gene. The chain couples TRBV12-3 or TRBV12-4 to TRBJ2-7, with D possibly TRBD1 on 5 matching bases. This CDR3 is 13 amino acids long. The germline V and J ends were trimmed by 8 bases and 0 bases, with 11 bases remaining between them. The DNA read from the CDR3 is TGTGCCAGCTTGACAGTTGCCTCCTACGAG. This sequence encodes CASLTVASYE. The CDR3 in full is CASLTVASYEQYF.

This clone came up many times. Coverage ceases 3 residues before the CDR3 finishes, and the germline J gene fills in the end. The genes are TRBV9 and TRBJ2-7, with a possible D match to TRBD1 (6 bases). The CDR3 runs 15 residues. Germline lookup yields CDR1 SGDLS and CDR2 YYNGEE. V was trimmed by 0 bases and J by 4 bases, leaving 14 bases between them. CDR3 bases read: TGTGCCAGCAGCGTAGAACAGGGAGCCTCTTACGAG. It codes for CASSVEQGASYE. The entire CDR3 reads CASSVEQGASYEQYF.

On this clone itself: The CDR3 end is not reached by the read, which stops 3 residues before it; the germline J gene fills it in. The chain uses TRBV19 and TRBJ1-6, with TRBD1 identical over 7 bases. The germline gives CDR1 LNHDA, CDR2 SQIVND (reference sequence). The CDR3 is 18 residues long. J gave up 1 base and V 6 bases, and 12 bases lay outside the gene matches. The CDR3 reads CASSHWTGGYSYNSPLHF. CDR3 bases read: TGTGCCAGTAGCCACTGGACAGGTGGTTATTCCTATAATTCACCC.

About this clone itself: Coverage ceases 3 residues before the CDR3 finishes, and the germline J gene fills in the end. V is TRBV6-2 or TRBV6-3 and J is TRBJ2-2; TRBD1 matches 9 bases. The CDR3 loop spans 16 amino acids. From germline, CDR1 is MNHEY and CDR2 SVGEGT. V gave up 8 bases and J gave up 2 bases; unmatched junction bases: 9. CDR3 bases read: TGTGCCAGCCTAAACCGACAGGGGGTAAACACCGGGGAG. Its protein is CASLNRQGVNTGE. The CDR3 in full is CASLNRQGVNTGELFF.

The table lists this clone with many counts. The read stops 3 residues short of the end of the CDR3; the missing end is completed from the germline J gene. The chain employs TRBV6-2 or TRBV6-3 and TRBJ2-3; TRBD2 agrees at 7 bases. There are 16 residues in the CDR3. Germline V gene lookup returns CDR1 MNHEY and CDR2 SVGEGT. J gave up 2 bases and V 7 bases, and 12 bases lay outside the gene matches. CDR3 DNA (partial): TGTGCCAGCACCAAGGCGGGGGTGACTTACACAGATACG. As protein: CASTKAGVTYTDT. The entire CDR3 is CASTKAGVTYTDTQYF.

This clone has ten or more counts. The CDR3 end falls 3 residues outside the read, so it is completed with the germline J gene. This chain connects TRBV20-1 to TRBJ1-5, with D possibly TRBD1 on 6 matching bases. Trimming stripped 6 bases from V and 1 base from J, with 19 bases between. CDR1 and CDR2 from the germline V gene are DFQATT and SNEGSKA (reference sequence). This CDR3 comprises 16 residues. The CDR3 reads CSAVDGRGGSNQPQHF. The part of the CDR3 DNA that was read is TGCAGTGCAGTAGACGGCAGGGGCGGGAGCAATCAGCCC.

In this sample, this clone turned up many times. The sequenced fragment ends 3 residues before the CDR3 boundary, so the rest is inferred from the germline J gene. The chain couples TRBV5-1 to TRBJ1-1; tentative D call: TRBD1 (6 bases). The V end was cut by 0 bases, the J end by 7 bases, with 7 bases between. CDR3 length equals 12 residues. Germline V gives CDR1 SGHRS, CDR2 YFSETQ. Partial CDR3 DNA: TGCGCCAGCAGCTTGGGGGGGCTTGAA. Translation gives CASSLGGLE. The CDR3, in full, reads CASSLGGLEAFF.

The sample holds a few counts of this clone. The read halts 3 residues ahead of the CDR3 end, with the missing end drawn from the germline J gene. This chain connects TRBV6-1 to TRBJ1-5; the D gene is possibly TRBD1 (6 bases). The germline CDR1 and CDR2 sequences are MNHNS and SASEGT. The CDR3 has 16 amino acids. The V and J ends lost 0 bases and 6 bases respectively, with 15 bases between them. The part of the CDR3 DNA that was read is TGTGCCAGCAGTGAAGCTCTAGGGGGTCCGGGTCAGCCC. It translates to CASSEALGGPGQP. Given in full, the CDR3 is CASSEALGGPGQPQHF.

There are many counts of this clone. The DNA ends 3 residues before the CDR3 does, and the rest of the CDR3 is filled in from the germline J gene. The genes are TRBV30 and TRBJ2-3, with D tentatively TRBD1 (6 bases). V was clipped by 0 bases and J by 2 bases, with 12 bases between them. Germline assignment: CDR1 GTSNPN and CDR2 SVGIG (reference sequence). The CDR3 runs to 15 residues. The sequenced CDR3 bases are TGTGCCTGGAGTGTCGGCAGGGGAAACACAGATACG. Its protein is CAWSVGRGNTDT. In full, the CDR3 is CAWSVGRGNTDTQYF.

At least ten counts were recorded for this clone. The read ends 3 residues early relative to the CDR3; the germline J gene fills the gap. The chain links TRBV5-1 to TRBJ2-1, with a weak D call TRBD2 (6 bases). V was clipped by 0 bases and J by 1 base, with 14 bases between them. The germline CDR1 and CDR2 sequences are SGHRS and YFSETQ. The CDR3 contains 17 residues. The CDR3 bases that were read are TGCGCCAGCAGCTTGGGACGGCAGGGAGGTTCCTACAATGAG. It yields the protein CASSLGRQGGSYNE. The whole CDR3 is CASSLGRQGGSYNEQFF.

This clone was seen ten or more times. The read ends 3 residues shy of where the CDR3 ends; the end is completed using the germline J gene. The V call is TRBV7-2, the J call TRBJ2-7; 11 bases agree with TRBD2. CDR3 length: 14 amino acids. Germline loops: CDR1 SGHTA, CDR2 FQGNSA. With 3 bases clipped from V and 6 bases from J, the junction kept 4 bases outside the gene matches. The CDR3 spells CASSLGLAVSEQYF. CDR3 DNA, as far as it was read: TGTGCCAGCAGCTTGGGACTAGCGGTATCCGAG.

This clone was found many times. Read coverage stops 3 residues before the CDR3 terminus; the germline J gene supplies the remainder. The chain recombines TRBV5-1 with TRBJ2-4; D is undetermined. Germline CDR1 SGHRS, CDR2 YFSETQ. Trimming pared 0 bases from V and 8 bases from J, leaving 12 bases between. This CDR3 region has 14 residues. CDR3 region: CASSLGLVNYIQYF. The DNA read from the CDR3 is TGCGCCAGCAGCTTGGGTTTGGTTAACTACATT.

In its sample, this clone was seen many times. From the germline J gene comes the end of the CDR3, since the read stops 3 residues before it. The rearrangement joins TRBV5-1 to TRBJ1-2; D ambiguous. Looked up from germline, CDR1 is SGHRS and CDR2 is YFSETQ. The CDR3 loop spans 13 amino acids. V lost 1 base to trimming and J lost 3 bases, with 7 bases between them. The part of the CDR3 DNA that was read is TGCGCCAGCAGCTTGTCCGGTTACTATGGC. Its translation: CASSLSGYYG. The CDR3 in its entirety is CASSLSGYYGYTF.

There are many counts of this clone. CDR3 loop: CASSFLTSGGADTQYF. The DNA read from the CDR3 is TGTGCCAGTAGTTTTCTGACTAGCGGGGGTGCAGATACG. This chain uses TRBV19 with TRBJ2-3; 12 bases match TRBD2. The read is 3 residues too short to cover the CDR3 end, so that end is filled in from the germline J gene. The CDR3 consists of 16 residues. Trimming cost V 5 bases and J 4 bases; bases outside gene matches: 7. Germline loops: CDR1 LNHDA, CDR2 SQIVND (reference sequence).

In its sample, this clone was seen a few times. One end of the junction varies from germline; a read error may be responsible. The read gets to within 3 residues of the CDR3 end, and the germline J gene fills in the rest. V and J are TRBV7-2 and TRBJ1-5; D uncertain. Germline CDR1 SGHTA, CDR2 FQGNSA. This CDR3 is 14 amino acids long. The covered CDR3 bases are TGTGCCAGCAGCTTAGAATTTGGCAAGCAGCCC. It translates to CASSLEFGKQP. The complete CDR3 reads CASSLEFGKQPQHF.